What follows is one TCR beta chain and its context. This clone's antigen is unknown. Qualities for individual bases were not recorded, and no much larger clone is one base off. Hematology units in Padova (Italy), Helsinki (Finland) and Shinshu (Japan) recruited the CD4+ T-LGLL patients. Depending on what sample material was available, patient samples were either unselected PBMC or bead-purified CD4+, CD4+CD8+, CD57+ or CD56+ fractions. The TCRbeta data from patients were combined with somatic STAT5B mutation profiles that came from deep amplicon sequencing of the same DNA. All TCR-sequenced material derived from peripheral blood: patient blood samples and healthy donor buffy coats. Ficoll-Hypaque gradient centrifugation was used to isolate peripheral blood mononuclear cells. The Gentra Puregene Cell and Tissue kit was used for genomic DNA extraction, and quantification was performed on a Qubit 2.0 fluorometer.

These data originate in a study of STAT5B mutations in CD4+ large granular lymphocyte leukemia (dated by TCRdb to between 2022 and 2023). Turning to the overall study: When cryopreserved patient cells were available, CD8+ cells were first depleted, and selection with anti-CD4 microbeads was then performed. The TCRbeta repertoires of CD4+ T-cell large granular lymphocyte leukemia patients were compared with the TCRbeta repertoires of healthy blood donors. The purity of purified fractions was confirmed by flow cytometry on FACSCanto II or FACSVerse to exceed 95% among lymphocytes.

On the study overall, not on this receptor specifically: Patient cell sources varied, and just 5 to 7 CD4-sorted patient samples were included in the clonality comparison against healthy controls. The data were not HLA-matched, and the relatively small sample size could explain the higher clonality seen in CD4+ compared with CD8+ T-LGLL. Compared with healthy CD4+ repertoires, CD4-sorted patient repertoires appeared more clonal, and this difference remained even after the putative leukemic clones were removed. Enrichment of TRBV06-family usage was observed among the top patient clones (8/27) relative to healthy controls (2/35). Each patient's main leukemic clonotypes were private, but less than 30% of these clonotypes showed up at low frequency in the non-leukemic repertoires of other patients.

Looking up the germline V gene (reference sequence) yields CDR1 MNHEY and CDR2 SMNVEV. Here V drops 1 base and J drops 5 bases, and the junction holds 7 bases not matched to any gene. Taken from cysteine to phenylalanine, the CDR3 has 15 residues. The kept DNA is CDR3 alone, 45 bases in frame from the first base. The immunoSEQ assay at survey resolution was applied to genomic DNA for sequencing of TCRbeta rearrangements. As for how the authors treated the data: Clonotypes above 5% of the repertoire were treated as putative leukemic clones, yielding around 59 across around 25 patients. In the TCR sequencing data, the lowest productive clonotype frequency that could be detected was 2.59 x 10-5. Only productive TCRbeta rearrangements, meaning sequences that were complete and in-frame, were kept for the analyses. Simpson clonality, calculated in the immunoSEQ Analyzer version 3.0, was used as the measure of sample clonality. Clones were categorized by frequency as very rare, small, medium, large (1-20%) or hyperexpanded (>20%). Generation probabilities were estimated with OLGA 1.2.3, V-gene circos plots were made with VDJtools, specificities were searched in VDJdb, and CDR3 motifs were identified with GLIPH. The immuneACCESS repertoire file appears here via TCRdb, limited to in-frame rearrangements. These files lack a portion of the clones; in checked studies, under half of the deficit traces to unresolved V genes, and the cause of the others is not known. That table is the source of V, J and clone size, and D and trimming were worked out from the DNA. Across this sample there are around 8,100 clones, with about 74% seen only once. Jointly, the top ten make up about 72% of the sample.

The TCR was taken from a woman aged 55-69 years with CD4+ T-cell large granular lymphocyte leukemia. The source material was PBMCs. The chain is encoded by TRBV27 joined to TRBJ2-5; TRBD1 agrees with 7 junctional bases. Here the CDR3 is given as CASSLLRGRGETQYF. The DNA sequence is as follows: TGTGCCAGCAGTTTATTAAGGGGGCGTGGGGAGACCCAGTACTTC.